This is a list of T cell receptor beta chains from one sample in a study of blood T cell repertoires in COVID-19. Clones were read by immunoSEQ multiplex PCR, and TCRdb kept only the in-frame ones, dropping some. In the table there are over 250,000 clones, 83% of which are singletons. The sample taken for sequencing was peripheral blood. Receptors were obtained from a woman aged 50 to 60 who had recovered from COVID-19. CDR3s include the opening cysteine and the closing phenylalanine or tryptophan. The D gene is left open where the match is weak. A row's size may be missing; if present it is once, few, many or a size class.

TRBV5-1	TRBJ2-2	.	TRBD1	TGCGCCAGCAGTCAGACAGGGGGCCAGAACACCGGGGAGCTGTTTTTT	CASSQTGGQNTGELFF
TRBV6-2/TRBV6-3	TRBJ2-7	.	TRBD2	TGTGCCAGCAGTTACACGGGACTAGAGGCCGAGCAGTACTTC	CASSYTGLEAEQYF
TRBV11-1	TRBJ2-5	once	TRBD1	TGTGCCAGCAGCTCCACAGGGGTGGGGACCCAGTACTTC	CASSSTGVGTQYF
TRBV2	TRBJ1-2	.	TRBD1	TGTGCCAGCAGTGTAGGGACAGGGAATGGCTACACCTTC	CASSVGTGNGYTF
TRBV5-1	TRBJ1-4	.	.	TGCGCCAGCAGCTTCTGGGGGGAACCAACTAATGAAAAACTGTTTTTT	CASSFWGEPTNEKLFF
TRBV11-2	TRBJ2-2	few	.	TGTGCCAGCACGGCACAGGGGAACACCGGGGAGCTGTTTTTT	CASTAQGNTGELFF
TRBV24-1	TRBJ1-5	once	.	TGTGCCACCAGTGATTCGGGAGCCTCTAGAAATCAGCCCCAGCATTTT	CATSDSGASRNQPQHF
TRBV10-1	TRBJ1-5	.	TRBD1	TGCGCCAGCAGTGACGACAGGGGCAATCAGCCCCAGCATTTT	CASSDDRGNQPQHF
TRBV28	TRBJ1-5	.	TRBD1	TGTGCCACCCTCCCTTGGAGGGGGCATCAGCCCCAGCATTTT	CATLPWRGHQPQHF
TRBV4-2	TRBJ2-3	.	TRBD2	TGTGCCAGCAGCCAACCCCCACTAGCGGGAGTAAAAGATACGCAGTATTTT	CASSQPPLAGVKDTQYF
TRBV28	TRBJ1-5	.	.	TGTGCCAGCAGTTTAATGGGCCAGGGGCTCCCCTGGGTCAATCAGCCCCAGCATTTT	CASSLMGQGLPWVNQPQHF
TRBV19	TRBJ2-7	once	TRBD1	TGTGCCAGTAGTCCCGGGACAGGGGATTACGAGCAGTACTTC	CASSPGTGDYEQYF
TRBV7-9	TRBJ2-5	few	.	TGTGCCAGCAGGTATCAGGAGGGGGCTGAAGAGACCCAGTACTTC	CASRYQEGAEETQYF
TRBV4-3	TRBJ1-5	.	TRBD1	TGCGCCAGCAGCCAGAGGACAGGGAGGAATCAGCCCCAGCATTTT	CASSQRTGRNQPQHF
TRBV19	TRBJ2-1	.	.	TGTGCCAGTAGTATAGAGGCAGGGAAGCAGTTCTTC	CASSIEAGKQFF
TRBV19	TRBJ2-7	.	.	TGTGCCAGTAGTCCGGACATTCAGAGCTACGAGCAGTACTTC	CASSPDIQSYEQYF
TRBV30	TRBJ2-7	.	.	TGTGCCTGGAGTGTACGGGAGAGATACGAGCAGTACTTC	CAWSVRERYEQYF
TRBV2	TRBJ1-5	.	.	TGTGCCAGCAGTGAATCTCAGGCAAACAATCAGCCCCAGCATTTT	CASSESQANNQPQHF
TRBV6-5	TRBJ1-2	.	TRBD1	TGTGCCAGCAGTTACGAGGGGACAGGGACCTATGGCTACACCTTC	CASSYEGTGTYGYTF
TRBV12-3/TRBV12-4	TRBJ2-3	.	.	TGTGCCAGCAGTTTTTCCGAGGCGGATACGCAGTATTTT	CASSFSEADTQYF
TRBV10-1	TRBJ2-1	.	.	TGCGCCAGCAGGGAGCAGAGGAGCTCCTACAATGAGCAGCTCTTC	CASREQRSSYNEQLF
TRBV7-9	TRBJ2-7	.	TRBD1	TGTGCCAGCAGCTTACCCTTCCGGGACAGGGGCTCCTACGAGCAGTACTTC	CASSLPFRDRGSYEQYF
TRBV4-1	TRBJ1-3	many	.	TGCGCCAGCAGCCAAGGAGACTTCAACCCTGGAAACACCATATATTTT	CASSQGDFNPGNTIYF
TRBV2	TRBJ2-1	.	.	TGTGCCAGCAGCGCTACTAGAGCCAGCTCCTACAATGAGCAGTTCTTC	CASSATRASSYNEQFF
TRBV28	TRBJ1-4	.	.	TGTGCCAGCAGATCAGGGTTTCCTAATGAAAAACTGTTTTTT	CASRSGFPNEKLFF
TRBV9	TRBJ1-3	.	.	TGTGCCAGCAGCTGGGGGGATCTCTCTGGAAACACCATATATTTT	CASSWGDLSGNTIYF
TRBV6-2/TRBV6-3	TRBJ1-5	.	.	TGTGCCAGCAGTTATTGGGCAGGGGACAATCAGCCCCAGCATTTT	CASSYWAGDNQPQHF
TRBV7-9	TRBJ1-6	.	TRBD1	TGTGCCAGCAGCGTTTGGGGGCAGGGGGCTTCACCCCTCCACTTT	CASSVWGQGASPLHF
TRBV6-2/TRBV6-3	TRBJ2-1	.	.	TGTGCCAGCAGTTACTCGATCAGCGGGTACTACAATGAGCAGTTCTTC	CASSYSISGYYNEQFF
TRBV9	TRBJ2-3	.	.	TGTGCCAGCAGCGGCCTCCGGGACTCACTAGAAACACAAGATACGCAGTATTTT	CASSGLRDSLETQDTQYF
TRBV3-1/TRBV3-2	TRBJ2-3	.	.	TGTGCCAGCAGCCAAGGCGGGGGCGGGACAGATACGCAGTATTTT	CASSQGGGGTDTQYF
TRBV7-2	TRBJ1-2	.	.	TGTGCCAGCAGCCCAACTAGACCGCGCGGGGGCTATGGCTACACCTTC	CASSPTRPRGGYGYTF
TRBV19	TRBJ1-2	.	.	TGTGCCAGTAGTTGGGCAGGCCAGGGCAACTATGGCTACACCTTC	CASSWAGQGNYGYTF
TRBV7-2	TRBJ2-1	.	.	TGTGCCAGCAGCCCCTCCTATGAGCAGTTCTTC	CASSPSYEQFF
TRBV21-1	TRBJ2-1	.	.	TGTGCCAGCAGCAATCAGACACCGGTAAGACCGGGACTAGCGGGAGTAAGGTCCTACAATGAGCAGTTCTTC	CASSNQTPVRPGLAGVRSYNEQFF
TRBV20-1	TRBJ2-7	.	.	TGCAGTGCTTGGCTCTACGAGCAGTACTTC	CSAWLYEQYF
TRBV3-1/TRBV3-2	TRBJ2-2	.	TRBD2	TGTGCCAGCAGCCAAGATTCGGGGGGGGCCGGGGAGCTGTTTTTT	CASSQDSGGAGELFF
TRBV25-1	TRBJ1-2	.	.	TGTGCCAGCAGTGGAGCGGAGGGGCCCCTCTATGGCTACACCTTC	CASSGAEGPLYGYTF
TRBV15	TRBJ1-1	.	.	TGTGCCACCAGCAGAGCGGGGACTGAAGCTTTCTTT	CATSRAGTEAFF
TRBV7-2	TRBJ2-7	once	.	TGTGCCAGCAGCTTAGCACAAATAACGGAGAACGAGCAGTACTTC	CASSLAQITENEQYF